This passage covers 14 T cell receptor beta chains from one sample sequenced in a study of post-analysis software for immune sequencing data. General observations from the study: Controls had lower frequencies than patients of five TRBV segments, which included TRBV5-6, TRBV5-1 and TRBV20-1.

The authors incorporated unique molecular identifiers into the TCR beta cDNA libraries. A single record per CDR3 protein comes from TCRdb applying MiXCR to the PCR reads. This table has 430,000 or so distinct CDR3 sequences, less than 40% appearing once. These receptors' targets are unknown. Material for sequencing was blood. These receptors originate from a girl aged 2-10 years with multiple sclerosis.

This chain connects TRBV7-3 to TRBJ1-1; D is uncertain. Germline assignment: CDR1 SGHTA and CDR2 FQGTGA. This CDR3 has 13 amino acids. V was trimmed by 2 bases and J by 10 bases, leaving 14 bases between them. CDR3 loop: CASSLRGEQLAFF. As DNA, the CDR3 is TGTGCCAGCAGCTTACGGGGTGAACAGTTAGCTTTCTTT.

The genes are TRBV7-9 and TRBJ1-2, with D perhaps TRBD1 (6 bases). V was cut by 2 bases and J by 5 bases, with 9 bases left in between. CDR1 and CDR2 (germline): SEHNR, FQNEAQ (reference sequence). The CDR3 sequence is 13 residues long. The DNA of the CDR3 is TGTGCCAGCAGCTTACGACAGGAGTATGGCTACACCTTC. Encoded protein: CASSLRQEYGYTF.

The gene calls are TRBV20-1 and TRBJ1-4; D gene uncertain. Trimming stripped 0 bases from V and 5 bases from J, with 10 bases between. Germline CDR1 is DFQATT and CDR2 is SNEGSKA (reference sequence). The CDR3 loop spans 14 amino acids. The CDR3 sequence is CSAREVSGNEKLFF. The CDR3 DNA reads as TGCAGTGCTAGAGAAGTCTCGGGGAATGAAAAACTGTTTTTT.

This chain joins TRBV5-6 and TRBJ2-1; unclear D gene. This CDR3 spans 15 amino acids. Trimming took 3 bases from V and 7 from J, leaving 17 bases between them. Germline CDR1 and CDR2: SGHDT and YYEEEE. CDR3 sequence reads: CASSSYTSVINEQFF. The CDR3 DNA is TGTGCCAGCAGCTCTTATACCTCCGTAATTAATGAGCAGTTCTTC. The complete variable domain, with remaining parts taken from reference TRBV5-6 and TRBJ2-1, reads DAGVTQSPTHLIKTRGQQVTLRCSPKSGHDTVSWYQQALGQGPQFIFQYYEEEERQRGNFPDRFSGHQFPNYSSELNVNALLLGDSALYLCASSSYTSVINEQFFGPGTRLTVL.

The V call is TRBV5-1, the J call TRBJ2-1; 10 bases are a match to TRBD1. V trimming: 2 bases; J trimming: 8 bases; junction bases outside the gene matches: 7. The germline gives CDR1 SGHRS, CDR2 YFSETQ. This CDR3 is built from 15 residues. The CDR3 loop reads CASSFRTGGNDEQFF. The CDR3 DNA sequence: TGCGCCAGCAGCTTTAGGACAGGGGGAAACGATGAGCAGTTCTTC. The full variable domain, with the rest looked up from reference TRBV5-1 and TRBJ2-1, is KAGVTQTPRYLIKTRGQQVTLSCSPISGHRSVSWYQQTPGQGLQFLFEYFSETQRNKGNFPGRFSGRQFSNSRSEMNVSTLELGDSALYLCASSFRTGGNDEQFFGPGTRLTVL.

A few counts support this clonotype. The chain recombines TRBV28 with TRBJ1-1; D call uncertain. V lost 4 bases, J lost 2 bases, and 17 bases lay in between. The CDR3 is 16 residues long. Germline assignment: CDR1 MDHEN and CDR2 SYDVKM. CDR3 sequence reads: CASSSPAGPINTEAFF. CDR3 coding DNA: TGTGCCAGCAGTTCCCCCGCCGGACCGATAAACACTGAAGCTTTCTTT.

This clonotype has a handful of counts. This chain connects TRBV12-3 or TRBV12-4 to TRBJ2-1; possible D gene TRBD2, 6 bases. This CDR3 has 14 amino acids. V gave up 2 bases and J gave up 7 bases, with 12 bases separating them. CDR3 amino acids: CASSLRRGSNEQFF. The CDR3 nucleotides are TGTGCCAGCAGTTTACGTCGGGGGAGTAATGAGCAGTTCTTC.

The CDR3 DNA reads as TGTGCCAGCAGTTTTTTGGGTGAGGAGACCCAGTACTTC. Protein product: CASSFLGEETQYF. The V call is TRBV12-3 or TRBV12-4, the J call TRBJ2-5; unclear D gene. The ends were cut back, 3 bases at V and 5 bases at J, with 10 bases in the middle. The CDR3 has 13 amino acids.

This clonotype came up a few times. The chain joins TRBV20-1 to TRBJ1-4; D is unresolved. Trimming removed 7 bases from V and 7 bases from J, with 19 bases in between. CDR1 and CDR2 from the germline V gene are DFQATT and SNEGSKA (reference sequence). The CDR3 length is 14 residues. CDR3 residues: CSGKNPGRSEKLFF. The CDR3, as DNA: TGCAGTGGCAAGAACCCGGGGAGGAGTGAAAAACTGTTTTTT.

The V gene is TRBV3-1, the J gene TRBJ2-7, with TRBD2 identical over 7 bases. The CDR3 has 15 residues. V dropped 4 bases and J dropped 6; count of bases not matched to a gene: 12. CDR1 is LGHDT and CDR2 is YNNKEL in the germline V gene (reference sequence). CDR3 loop: CASSRKLASILEQYF. The CDR3 DNA follows: TGTGCCAGCAGCCGGAAACTAGCGTCGATCCTCGAGCAGTACTTC.

This clonotype was counted between two and nine times. This rearrangement joins TRBV20-1 to TRBJ2-7; a possible D gene is TRBD1 (6 bases). V was shortened by 6 bases and J by 5 bases, with 17 bases between the two germline ends. CDR3 length: 13 amino acids. CDR1 DFQATT and CDR2 SNEGSKA come from the germline V gene (reference sequence). The CDR3 spells CSAPGHGVHEQYF. The CDR3 region has the DNA TGCAGTGCACCGGGACACGGGGTCCACGAGCAGTACTTC.

V is TRBV20-1 and J is TRBJ1-2; D gene uncertain. The CDR3 has 12 amino acids. Trimming pared 2 bases from V and 2 bases from J, leaving 6 bases between. CDR1 is DFQATT and CDR2 is SNEGSKA in the germline V gene (reference sequence). CDR3 residues: CSARTRNYGYTF. The DNA of the CDR3 is TGCAGTGCTAGAACGAGGAACTATGGCTACACCTTC.

This chain uses TRBV28 with TRBJ2-7; 7 bases map to TRBD2. The CDR3 has 15 amino acids. The V gene end was trimmed by 2 bases and the J gene end by 2 bases; junction bases not matched to a gene: 6. Germline values: CDR1 MDHEN, CDR2 SYDVKM. CDR3 nucleotides: TGTGCCAGCAGTTTACCCGGGGGGAGGGCCTACGAGCAGTACTTC. Amino acid sequence: CASSLPGGRAYEQYF.

The chain employs TRBV5-1 and TRBJ2-1, with TRBD2 identical over 8 bases. J gave up 6 bases and V 4 bases, and 9 bases lay outside the gene matches. The CDR3 has 15 amino acids. CDR1 and CDR2 from the germline V gene are SGHRS and YFSETQ. The CDR3 loop reads CASSPGTSLINEQFF. As DNA, the CDR3 is TGCGCCAGCAGCCCGGGGACTAGTCTAATCAATGAGCAGTTCTTC.